This passage covers 28 T cell receptor beta chains from one sample sequenced in a study of Ad26.COV2.S vaccination and SARS-CoV-2 variants. Some clones are missing from TCRdb's copy, which holds only in-frame ones; the method was immunoSEQ multiplex PCR. Of about 390,000 clones in the sample, approximately 90% were seen once. Treatment defined: around 19 received Ad26.COV2.S at low or high dose, single or two shots; 5 received placebo; per-sample allocation not given. Day 63 after the first injection of vaccine or placebo was the sampling time. The source material was peripheral blood, sampled in a trial of Ad26.COV2.S vaccine versus placebo. These receptors came from a person aged 18-65 years who received the Ad26.COV2.S COVID-19 vaccine or a placebo.

The gene calls are TRBV7-6 and TRBJ1-1; TRBD1 aligns across 7 bases. Per the germline V gene, CDR1 is SGHVS and CDR2 is FNYEAQ. Trimming at V came to 3 bases and at J to 1 base, leaving 5 bases not matched to a gene. The CDR3 is 15 residues long. In nucleotides, the CDR3 is TGTGCCAGCAGCTTGAGACAGGGCCAGAACACTGAAGCTTTCTTT. Amino acid sequence: CASSLRQGQNTEAFF.

This clone was seen only a few times. The rearrangement uses TRBV19 and TRBJ1-6; 8 nucleotides match TRBD1. The V segment lost 3 bases and the J segment 11 bases; nucleotides outside the gene matches: 12. Germline values: CDR1 LNHDA, CDR2 SQIVND (reference sequence). The CDR3 is 16 amino acids. The CDR3: CASSMEVGRGRPPLHF. The CDR3 DNA is TGTGCCAGTAGTATGGAGGTGGGCAGGGGGCGACCACCCCTCCACTTT.

The rearrangement uses TRBV25-1 and TRBJ2-7; 11 bases align to TRBD2. The length of the CDR3 is 15 residues. Germline V gives CDR1 MGHDK, CDR2 SYGVNS. Losses at the gene ends were 8 bases for V and 7 bases for J; bases not matched to a gene: 13. The DNA of the CDR3 is TGTGCCAGCCGCCCTAGCGGGGGGCTTGATCGGGAGCAGTACTTC. Translation gives CASRPSGGLDREQYF.

The rearrangement links TRBV7-9 to TRBJ1-1; unclear D gene. V lost 6 bases to trimming and J lost 1 base, with 12 bases between them. The germline CDR1 and CDR2 sequences are SEHNR and FQNEAQ (reference sequence). The CDR3 has 14 amino acids. The CDR3 DNA sequence: TGTGCCAGCAGTTCCCCCGGCTGGAACACTGAAGCTTTCTTT. Translated: CASSSPGWNTEAFF.

V gene TRBV18 combines with J gene TRBJ1-1; D gene ambiguous. Per the germline V gene, CDR1 is KGHSH and CDR2 is LQKENI. The CDR3 spans 13 residues. Trimming cost V 2 bases and J 4 bases, with 8 bases left between them. The DNA for the CDR3 is TGTGCCAGCTCACCAATGCATGGCACTGAAGCTTTCTTT. Its protein product is CASSPMHGTEAFF.

This chain connects TRBV9 to TRBJ2-3, with D possibly TRBD1 on 6 matching bases. Germline CDR1 reads SGDLS; CDR2 reads YYNGEE. The CDR3 sequence is 15 residues long. Between the trimmed V and J ends, which lost 0 bases and 2 bases, there was a span of 10 bases. CDR3: CASSVEGGYTDTQYF. CDR3 DNA: TGTGCCAGCAGCGTAGAAGGGGGTTACACAGATACGCAGTATTTT.

V usage is TRBV3-1 (or the pseudogene TRBV3-2) and J usage is TRBJ1-2; D is undetermined. Germline CDR1 reads LGHDT; CDR2 reads YNNKEL (reference sequence). V lost 0 bases and J lost 5, with 13 bases in between. The CDR3 has 15 residues. This CDR3 is CASSQDLSRRYGYTF. For the CDR3, the DNA is TGTGCCAGCAGCCAAGATCTCAGCCGGAGGTATGGCTACACCTTC.

The chain couples TRBV7-9 to TRBJ2-2, with D perhaps being TRBD1 or TRBD2 (5 bases each). Looked up from germline, CDR1 is SEHNR and CDR2 is FQNEAQ (reference sequence). This CDR3 region has 13 residues. Trimming removed 10 bases from V and 6 bases from J, with 15 bases in between. As DNA, the CDR3 is TGTGCCACCCAGCTTATGGGGGCCGGGGAGCTGTTTTTT. It yields the protein CATQLMGAGELFF. The whole variable domain, filled in from reference TRBV7-9 and TRBJ2-2, reads DTGVSQNPRHKITKRGQNVTFRCDPISEHNRLYWYRQTLGQGPEFLTYFQNEAQLEKSRLLSDRFSAERPKGSFSTLEIQRTEQGDSAMYLCATQLMGAGELFFGEGSRLTVL.

V usage is TRBV12-3 or TRBV12-4 and J usage is TRBJ1-2; unclear D gene. The CDR3 has 12 amino acids. The V gene lost 7 bases and the J gene lost 2 bases, with 8 bases spanning the gap. The CDR3 here is CASTRGNYGYTF. The CDR3 DNA follows: TGTGCCAGCACTCGCGGGAACTATGGCTACACCTTC.

The genes are TRBV11-2 and TRBJ1-1; D unresolved. There are 14 residues in the CDR3. Trimming removed 7 bases at V and 5 bases at J, with 17 bases between. The germline gives CDR1 SGHAT, CDR2 FQNNGV. CDR3 sequence reads: CASTLNLKQTEAFF. The CDR3 nucleotides are TGTGCCAGCACCCTCAACCTCAAGCAGACTGAAGCTTTCTTT.

V is TRBV5-1 and J is TRBJ2-3; 12 bases align to TRBD2. Germline V CDR1 and CDR2: SGHRS, YFSETQ. V lost 6 bases, J lost 2 bases, and 7 bases stayed unmatched. The CDR3 covers 16 residues. CDR3 protein: CASNLRLAGATDTQYF. The CDR3 nucleotides read TGCGCCAGCAACCTGAGACTAGCGGGGGCCACAGATACGCAGTATTTT.

V is TRBV11-3 and J is TRBJ2-2; maybe TRBD2 (6 bases). This CDR3 has 16 residues. CDR1 is SGHNT and CDR2 is YENEEA in the germline V gene. Between the trimmed V and J ends, which lost 1 base and 1 base, there was a span of 10 bases. CDR3 residues: CASSLVRGMNTGELFF. DNA for the CDR3: TGTGCCAGCAGCTTAGTACGGGGGATGAACACCGGGGAGCTGTTTTTT. The variable domain in full, completed from reference TRBV11-3 and TRBJ2-2, reads EAGVVQSPRYKIIEKKQPVAFWCNPISGHNTLYWYLQNLGQGPELLIRYENEEAVDDSQLPKDRFSAERLKGVDSTLKIQPAELGDSAVYLCASSLVRGMNTGELFFGEGSRLTVL.

The CDR3, as DNA: TGTGCCAGCAGTTATAACAGGGGGGAAATTTATGGCTACACCTTC. Amino acid sequence: CASSYNRGEIYGYTF. This sequence joins TRBV27 and TRBJ1-2, with TRBD1 matching 8 bases. Germline V gene sequence: CDR1 MNHEY, CDR2 SMNVEV (reference sequence). The CDR3 spans 15 residues. J lost 5 bases, V lost 4 bases, and 9 bases had no gene match.

Here the CDR3 reads CAISETLPPGQVYGYTF. The CDR3 DNA sequence: TGTGCCATCAGTGAGACCCTGCCCCCGGGACAGGTCTATGGCTACACCTTC. The chain recombines TRBV10-3 with TRBJ1-2; TRBD1 matches 8 bases. This CDR3 contains 17 residues. The V gene end was trimmed by 2 bases and the J gene end by 4 bases; junction bases not matched to a gene: 12. Per germline, CDR1 ENHRY and CDR2 SYGVKD.

For this clone: Possible read error: a much larger clone is one base away. The chain is built from TRBV7-2 and TRBJ1-6; D uncertain. CDR3 length equals 12 residues. Germline V lookup: CDR1 SGHTA, CDR2 FQGNSA. Trimming cost V 1 base and J 7 bases, with 2 bases left between them. The CDR3 region is CASSLENSPLHF. CDR3 nucleotides: TGTGCCAGCAGCTTAGAGAATTCACCCCTCCACTTT.

The rearrangement joins TRBV19 to TRBJ2-6; no reliable D call. This CDR3 has 14 amino acids. Germline loops: CDR1 LNHDA, CDR2 SQIVND (reference sequence). The V and J ends lost 7 bases and 0 bases respectively, with 7 bases between them. DNA of the CDR3: TGTGCCAGTAAGGAGATCTCTGGGGCCAACGTCCTGACTTTC. Protein product: CASKEISGANVLTF.

CDR3 region: CASSQKRQGSNEKLFF. CDR3 DNA sequence: TGTGCCAGCAGCCAAAAAAGGCAGGGAAGTAATGAAAAACTGTTTTTT. The chain uses TRBV16 and TRBJ1-4; the D gene is possibly TRBD1 (5 bases). The V gene lost 2 bases and the J gene lost 4 bases, with 14 bases spanning the gap. CDR3 length equals 16 residues. Looked up from germline, CDR1 is KGHSY and CDR2 is FQNENV.

This clone has just a few counts. V is TRBV19 and J is TRBJ1-2, with 12 nucleotides matching TRBD1. Germline V gene data show CDR1 as LNHDA and CDR2 as SQIVND (reference sequence). This CDR3 has 15 residues. The trim removed 7 bases at V and 8 bases at J, leaving 11 bases unmatched. CDR3 sequence reads: CASTSLGQGAGGYTF. The CDR3 region has the DNA TGTGCCAGTACCTCATTGGGACAGGGGGCCGGGGGCTACACCTTC.

The rearrangement uses TRBV4-1 and TRBJ2-5; TRBD1 matches at 9 bases. V trimming: 2 bases; J trimming: 2 bases; junction bases outside the gene matches: 6. Germline V gene data show CDR1 as MGHRA and CDR2 as YSYEKL. CDR3 size: 16 residues. CDR3 amino acids: CASSQTGTGWQETQYF. In nucleotides, the CDR3 is TGCGCCAGCAGCCAAACCGGGACAGGGTGGCAAGAGACCCAGTACTTC.

This chain joins TRBV29-1 and TRBJ1-2, with a possible D match to TRBD1 (5 bases). The V end lost 4 bases, the J end lost 7 bases, and 22 bases lay between the germline ends. Germline CDR1 and CDR2: SQVTM and ANQGSEA. The CDR3 has 15 amino acids. CDR3 nucleotide sequence: TGCAGCGTTGTGGGGCCCCCGGGGACCCTGGGTGGCTACACCTTC. Translation gives CSVVGPPGTLGGYTF.

The rearrangement joins TRBV4-2 to TRBJ2-1; the match to TRBD2 covers 7 bases. This CDR3 has 17 residues. With V trimmed by 1 base and J by 0 bases, 6 bases remained unmatched. Germline values: CDR1 LGHNA, CDR2 YNFKEQ. This chain's CDR3 is CASSQVSGTISYNEQFF. Here the CDR3 DNA reads TGTGCCAGCAGCCAAGTCAGCGGGACCATCTCCTACAATGAGCAGTTCTTC.

The chain combines TRBV6-2 or TRBV6-3 with TRBJ1-2; D gene uncertain. The CDR3 runs 14 residues. Germline lookup yields CDR1 MNHEY and CDR2 SVGEGT. The V end lost 4 bases, the J end lost 0 bases, and 9 bases lay between the germline ends. The CDR3 nucleotides read TGTGCCAGCAGTTTCTTCGGGCCTAACTATGGCTACACCTTC. It translates to CASSFFGPNYGYTF.

This CDR3 reads CASSEYRERATAGGELFF. As DNA, the CDR3 is TGTGCCAGCAGTGAATATAGGGAGCGGGCCACGGCGGGAGGGGAGCTGTTTTTT. The gene calls are TRBV25-1 and TRBJ2-2; weak D call: TRBD2 (6 bases). Germline V gene data show CDR1 as MGHDK and CDR2 as SYGVNS. CDR3 length: 18 residues. V was cut by 0 bases and J by 8 bases, with 22 bases left in between.

V usage is TRBV4-2 and J usage is TRBJ1-2; possibly TRBD1 for D (5 bases). In germline, CDR1 is LGHNA, CDR2 YNFKEQ. The CDR3 totals 16 residues. The V end was cut by 0 bases, the J end by 6 bases, with 17 bases between. The CDR3: CASSQDLRDGDDGYTF. The CDR3 region has the DNA TGTGCCAGCAGCCAAGATCTGAGGGACGGGGATGATGGCTACACCTTC.

The chain employs TRBV18 and TRBJ2-7; no reliable D call. Between the trimmed V and J ends, which lost 3 bases and 2 bases, there was a span of 8 bases. This CDR3 is built from 13 residues. From germline, CDR1 is KGHSH and CDR2 LQKENI. The CDR3 DNA sequence: TGTGCCAGCTCACCCGGGCTCGCCTACGAGCAGTACTTC. The encoded protein is CASSPGLAYEQYF.

V and J are TRBV5-4 and TRBJ2-2; 9 nucleotides line up with TRBD2. The V segment lost 2 bases and the J segment 6 bases; nucleotides outside the gene matches: 8. This CDR3 has 16 residues. Germline CDR1 reads SGHNT; CDR2 reads YYREEE (reference sequence). CDR3 amino acids: CASSFPGGGAAGELFF. In nucleotides, the CDR3 is TGTGCCAGCAGCTTCCCGGGCGGGGGGGCTGCCGGGGAGCTGTTTTTT.

The chain is built from TRBV9 and TRBJ1-1; D is possibly TRBD1 (5 bases). The ends were cut back, 0 bases at V and 4 bases at J, with 10 bases in the middle. Germline lookup yields CDR1 SGDLS and CDR2 YYNGEE. The CDR3 is 14 residues long. The CDR3 DNA follows: TGTGCCAGCAGCGTAGCAGGGCAGGGCACTGAAGCTTTCTTT. Amino acids: CASSVAGQGTEAFF.

This chain joins TRBV2 and TRBJ2-5; D is perhaps TRBD1 (7 bases). Trimming shortened V by 5 bases and J by 1 base, and 14 bases separated the two germline ends. Germline-derived CDR1 and CDR2 are SNHLY and FYNNEI. This CDR3 has 15 amino acids. CDR3 in DNA: TGTGCCAGCAGTTTCGGGACAGCGGGCCAAGAGACCCAGTACTTC. Translating it yields CASSFGTAGQETQYF.